This TCR beta chain was identified during a study of shared clonotypes between healthy human individuals. Findings and caveats of the study: Despite large depth, sorted-subset datasets appeared incompletely sequenced. Among a few donors, roughly 5.4% of naive CD4 clonotypes were found in common. Read depth was anticipated to influence clonotype sharing among donors.

Here immunoSEQ multiplex PCR was the method, and the copy in TCRdb shows in-frame clones only, minus some. Of 700,000 to 950,000 clones in the sample, 90% to 98% were seen once. V was cut by 5 bases and J by 2 bases, with 13 bases left in between. CDR1 MNHEY and CDR2 SMNVEV come from the germline V gene (reference sequence). The CDR3 has 15 amino acids. Points on this clone: The antigen remains undetermined.

In the naive CD8 group, cells lacked CD45RO and were positively selected for CCR7, so terminally differentiated effector memory CD45RA+ cells were left out. The V call is TRBV27, the J call TRBJ1-5; D might be TRBD1 (6 bases). Sequenced sample: naive CD8+ T cells sorted from blood. The source of this sequence is a man younger than 40 in good health. DNA for the CDR3: TGTGCCAGCAGTCCAACAGGGTACGGCAATCAGCCCCAGCATTTT. The encoded protein is CASSPTGYGNQPQHF.